The 19 T cell receptor beta chains listed next were all sequenced from one sample in a study of T-cell memory formation after mild COVID-19. One entry per CDR3 protein results from TCRdb running MiXCR on the 5' RACE reads. The data show some 150,000 distinct CDR3 sequences, roughly 6.2% seen once. The material sequenced was PBMCs or a T cell subset sorted from them (not recorded which). Every receptor here comes from an adult woman who had mild COVID-19 (a few samples of this study predate the infection). Cell type and time point are not known.

The chain links TRBV7-9 to TRBJ1-1; D unclear. Germline CDR1 is SEHNR and CDR2 is FQNEAQ (reference sequence). Trimming removed 4 bases at V and 0 bases at J, with 12 bases between. This CDR3 region has 15 residues. The CDR3 reads CASSSRNSVNTEAFF. The CDR3 DNA reads as TGTGCCAGCAGCTCCAGGAACAGCGTGAACACTGAAGCTTTCTTT. Full variable domain (rest looked up from reference TRBV7-9 and TRBJ1-1): DTGVSQNPRHKITKRGQNVTFRCDPISEHNRLYWYRQTLGQGPEFLTYFQNEAQLEKSRLLSDRFSAERPKGSFSTLEIQRTEQGDSAMYLCASSSRNSVNTEAFFGQGTRLTVV.

The chain joins TRBV5-1 to TRBJ2-7, with a weak D call TRBD2 (6 bases). Germline assignment: CDR1 SGHRS and CDR2 YFSETQ. Trimming took off 4 bases at V and 7 bases at J, with 15 bases between the two ends. CDR3 length equals 13 residues. The CDR3, as DNA: TGCGCCAGCAGCCCTTCCGGGAGTTTGGAGCAGTACTTC. It yields the protein CASSPSGSLEQYF. Drawing the rest from reference TRBV5-1 and TRBJ2-7, the complete variable domain is KAGVTQTPRYLIKTRGQQVTLSCSPISGHRSVSWYQQTPGQGLQFLFEYFSETQRNKGNFPGRFSGRQFSNSRSEMNVSTLELGDSALYLCASSPSGSLEQYFGPGTRLTVT.

This clonotype was seen ten or more times. The junction shows a germline mismatch at one end, possibly a read error. The chain links TRBV7-6 to TRBJ1-1, with 7 bases that match TRBD1. This CDR3 has 15 amino acids. Looked up from germline, CDR1 is SGHVS and CDR2 is FNYEAQ. CDR3 protein: CASSLIQGGNAEAFF. In DNA form, the CDR3 reads TGTGCCAGCAGCTTAATTCAGGGGGGGAACGCTGAAGCTTTCTTT.

The chain uses TRBV7-9 and TRBJ1-3, with unresolved D. CDR3 length equals 16 residues. Trimming took 5 bases from V and 0 from J, leaving 14 bases between them. Germline loops: CDR1 SEHNR, CDR2 FQNEAQ (reference sequence). The chain's CDR3 is CASSSSRKDSGNTIYF. The CDR3 nucleotides read TGTGCCAGCAGCAGCTCGCGGAAGGACTCTGGAAACACCATATATTTT.

Only a few counts were recorded for this clonotype. CDR3 sequence reads: CSAIRLVGQETQYF. The CDR3 nucleotides read TGCAGTGCAATCCGACTAGTTGGTCAAGAGACCCAGTACTTC. The rearrangement uses TRBV20-1 and TRBJ2-5; the D gene is possibly TRBD2 (6 bases). CDR3 length: 14 amino acids. V was clipped by 6 bases and J by 2 bases, with 16 bases between them. The germline V gene has CDR1 DFQATT and CDR2 SNEGSKA (reference sequence).

This clonotype was recorded at least ten times. The rearrangement joins TRBV29-1 to TRBJ1-1; D is undetermined. Germline V lookup: CDR1 SQVTM, CDR2 ANQGSEA. Trimming stripped 3 bases from V and 3 bases from J, with 17 bases between. The CDR3 has 15 residues. This chain's CDR3 is CSVDNPDLSYTEAFF. As DNA, the CDR3 is TGCAGCGTTGATAATCCGGACCTAAGCTACACTGAAGCTTTCTTT.

This clonotype was counted at least ten times. V usage is TRBV24-1 and J usage is TRBJ2-1; unclear D gene. The V and J ends lost 4 bases and 0 bases respectively, with 9 bases between them. The CDR3 runs to 15 residues. Germline CDR1 is KGHDR and CDR2 is SFDVKD. The CDR3 loop is CATSDPLFSYNEQFF. CDR3 coding DNA: TGTGCCACCAGTGACCCTCTGTTCTCCTACAATGAGCAGTTCTTC.

On this clonotype: A much larger clone sits a single nucleotide away, making a read error possible. It is likely a read error, because the conserved phenylalanine at the end of the CDR3 is missing. This rearrangement joins TRBV5-1 to TRBJ2-1; D is unresolved. CDR3 length: 15 amino acids. Trimming cost V 0 bases and J 6 bases, with 13 bases left between them. Germline CDR1 and CDR2: SGHRS and YFSETQ. CDR3 coding DNA: TGCGCCAGCAGCTTGGTGGCAGCACCAGGCAATGAGCAGTTCTTG. It encodes CASSLVAAPGNEQFL.

V gene TRBV19 combines with J gene TRBJ1-4; D is unclear. The V gene lost 4 bases and the J gene lost 8 bases, with 17 bases spanning the gap. Germline loops: CDR1 LNHDA, CDR2 SQIVND (reference sequence). The CDR3 consists of 15 residues. CDR3 residues: CASSNAGSTGEKLFF. The CDR3 nucleotides read TGTGCCAGTAGTAACGCCGGGTCCACGGGCGAAAAACTGTTTTTT.

J is TRBJ2-7 and V is TRBV18; TRBD1 might be the D (6 bases). This CDR3 has 14 residues. V lost 3 bases and J lost 0, with 9 bases in between. The germline gives CDR1 KGHSH, CDR2 LQKENI. As DNA, the CDR3 is TGTGCCAGCTCACCCCAGGGGAGCTCCTACGAGCAGTACTTC. Translation: CASSPQGSSYEQYF.

This clonotype has only a few counts. J is TRBJ2-6 and V is TRBV27; no definite D call. Trimming stripped 3 bases from V and 1 base from J, with 10 bases between. The CDR3 totals 16 residues. Germline CDR1 MNHEY, CDR2 SMNVEV (reference sequence). CDR3 amino acids: CASSFRGPSGANVLTF. The CDR3 nucleotides read TGTGCCAGCAGTTTCCGAGGCCCTTCTGGGGCCAACGTCCTGACTTTC.

This clonotype was observed at least ten times. V is TRBV6-5 and J is TRBJ2-1; 9 bases agree with TRBD2. The ends lost 10 bases at V and 7 bases at J; junction bases unmatched: 11. This CDR3 has 14 residues. From germline, CDR1 is MNHEY and CDR2 SVGAGI. The DNA of the CDR3 is TGTGCCACCCGACTAGGACTAGCGTGGAATGAGCAGTTCTTC. It yields the protein CATRLGLAWNEQFF.

This clonotype was seen a few times. The chain employs TRBV20-1 and TRBJ2-2; D gene uncertain. V lost 7 bases, J lost 0 bases, and 12 bases lay in between. This CDR3 spans 14 amino acids. Germline V gives CDR1 DFQATT, CDR2 SNEGSKA (reference sequence). CDR3 DNA: TGCAGTGTTCCGACACCGACGAACACCGGGGAGCTGTTTTTT. This translates into CSVPTPTNTGELFF.

This chain links TRBV21-1 with TRBJ2-5; the table's D call TRBD1 went unverified against the DNA. TRBV21-1 is designated a pseudogene. The CDR3 loop spans 16 amino acids. In DNA form, the CDR3 reads TGTGCCAGCAGCAAAGCGCGCCCCACCGAAAAAGAGACCCAGTACTTC. It encodes CASSKARPTEKETQYF.

A few counts support this clonotype. CDR3 loop: CASSQEGWGANGYTF. In DNA, the CDR3 is TGCGCCAGCAGCCAAGAGGGGTGGGGGGCGAATGGCTACACCTTC. The gene calls are TRBV4-3 and TRBJ1-2, with D perhaps TRBD1 (6 bases). Germline V gene data show CDR1 as LGHNA and CDR2 as YSLEER. V was cut by 0 bases and J by 6 bases, with 14 bases left in between. The CDR3 has 15 amino acids.

This chain's CDR3 is CASSLELRTEAFF. The CDR3 nucleotides are TGTGCCAGCAGCCTCGAACTCCGCACTGAAGCTTTCTTT. This sequence joins TRBV3-1 and TRBJ1-1; D unclear. This CDR3 has 13 residues. Trimming cost V 4 bases and J 4 bases, with 10 bases left between them. Germline lookup yields CDR1 LGHDT and CDR2 YNNKEL (reference sequence). Full variable domain (outside the CDR3, taken from reference TRBV3-1 and TRBJ1-1): DTAVSQTPKYLVTQMGNDKSIKCEQNLGHDTMYWYKQDSKKFLKIMFSYNNKELIINETVPNRFSPKSPDKAHLNLHINSLELGDSAVYFCASSLELRTEAFFGQGTRLTVV.

This clonotype was counted only a few times. J is TRBJ2-7 and V is TRBV7-2; 13 positions agree with TRBD2. Germline CDR1 reads SGHTA; CDR2 reads FQGNSA. V was clipped by 5 bases and J by 2 bases; unmatched bases: 6. The CDR3 contains 16 residues. The CDR3 reads CASSRGGTSGTYEQYF. In DNA, the CDR3 is TGTGCCAGCAGCCGAGGCGGGACTAGCGGGACCTACGAGCAGTACTTC.

This clonotype was seen ten or more times. V and J are TRBV30 and TRBJ2-3; D remains ambiguous. V lost 4 bases, J lost 3 bases, and 11 bases lay in between. There are 13 residues in the CDR3. Germline V gives CDR1 GTSNPN, CDR2 SVGIG (reference sequence). In DNA, the CDR3 is TGTGCCTGGACCCAGCGTGTGACAGATACGCAGTATTTT. This sequence encodes CAWTQRVTDTQYF.

This clonotype was detected a few times. The chain links TRBV7-9 to TRBJ2-7; D is uncertain. This CDR3 has 13 amino acids. Germline CDR1 SEHNR, CDR2 FQNEAQ (reference sequence). Trimming took 5 bases from V and 5 from J, leaving 13 bases between them. CDR3 residues: CASSISPADEQYF. The CDR3 nucleotides read TGTGCCAGCAGCATTAGTCCGGCAGACGAGCAGTACTTC.